A selection of T cell receptor beta chains follows, all from one sample in a study of cytomegalovirus exposure and HLA in healthy donors. Measured with immunoSEQ multiplex PCR; TCRdb has only the in-frame clones, and not every one. The sample totals tens of thousands of clones. Sequencing input: PBMCs. The receptor set was obtained from a man aged 30 to 39 in good health and CMV-seronegative. Each CDR3 is given with its conserved first and last residue. A D gene is named only where the DNA matches it firmly.

v_call: TRBV5-4
d_call: TRBD2
j_call: TRBJ2-5
cdr3_aa: CASSTGLASETQYF
cdr3_nt: TGTGCCAGCAGCACTGGACTAGCGTCGGAGACCCAGTACTTC

v_call: TRBV15
d_call: TRBD2
j_call: TRBJ2-1
cdr3_aa: CATSREKVREANEQFF
cdr3_nt: TGTGCCACCAGCAGAGAAAAGGTGCGGGAGGCCAATGAGCAGTTCTTC

v_call: TRBV4-3
d_call: .
j_call: TRBJ1-2
cdr3_aa: CASSQGAGVVGYTF
cdr3_nt: TGCGCCAGCAGCCAAGGTGCAGGGGTAGTTGGCTACACCTTC

v_call: TRBV11-3
d_call: .
j_call: TRBJ1-6
cdr3_aa: CASSGTSVCDRYNSPLHF
cdr3_nt: TGTGCCAGCAGTGGGACCAGTGTTTGTGACAGGTATAATTCACCCCTCCACTTT

v_call: TRBV4-3
d_call: TRBD1
j_call: TRBJ1-2
cdr3_aa: CASSQDTTGHYGYTF
cdr3_nt: TGCGCCAGCAGCCAAGACACGACAGGGCACTATGGCTACACCTTC

v_call: TRBV9
d_call: .
j_call: TRBJ2-3
cdr3_aa: CASSVAGRHSTDTQYF
cdr3_nt: TGTGCCAGCAGCGTAGCTGGCAGACATTCTACAGATACGCAGTATTTT

v_call: TRBV4-3
d_call: .
j_call: TRBJ2-1
cdr3_aa: CASSQDEWEDYNEQFF
cdr3_nt: TGCGCCAGCAGCCAAGATGAATGGGAGGATTACAATGAGCAGTTCTTC

v_call: TRBV30
d_call: TRBD2
j_call: TRBJ2-7
cdr3_aa: CAWSRGGRAEEQYF
cdr3_nt: TGTGCCTGGAGTCGCGGCGGGAGGGCCGAGGAGCAGTACTTC

v_call: TRBV4-3
d_call: TRBD1
j_call: TRBJ2-6
cdr3_aa: CASSQETTGDGANVLTF
cdr3_nt: TGCGCCAGCAGCCAAGAAACCACAGGGGATGGGGCCAACGTCCTGACTTTC

v_call: TRBV29-1
d_call: TRBD1
j_call: TRBJ1-3
cdr3_aa: CSVIQGSSGNTIYF
cdr3_nt: TGCAGCGTGATACAGGGGAGCTCTGGAAACACCATATATTTT

v_call: TRBV7-2
d_call: .
j_call: TRBJ2-7
cdr3_aa: CASSLGFGGIAYEQYF
cdr3_nt: TGTGCCAGCAGCTTAGGATTCGGCGGGATCGCGTACGAGCAGTACTTC

v_call: TRBV30
d_call: .
j_call: TRBJ1-5
cdr3_aa: CAWSVSGDQPQHF
cdr3_nt: TGTGCCTGGAGTGTTTCCGGGGATCAGCCCCAGCATTTT

v_call: TRBV6-5
d_call: .
j_call: TRBJ1-2
cdr3_aa: CASRSEGGRIYGYTF
cdr3_nt: TGTGCCAGCAGAAGCGAAGGGGGTCGGATCTATGGCTACACCTTC

v_call: TRBV18
d_call: TRBD1
j_call: TRBJ2-7
cdr3_aa: CASSERDRGEQYF
cdr3_nt: TGTGCCAGCTCAGAAAGGGACAGGGGCGAGCAGTACTTC

v_call: TRBV10-3
d_call: .
j_call: TRBJ1-6
cdr3_aa: CAISESFGGLYSPLHF
cdr3_nt: TGTGCCATCAGTGAGTCGTTTGGGGGCCTCTATTCACCCCTCCACTTT

v_call: TRBV27
d_call: TRBD1
j_call: TRBJ1-6
cdr3_aa: CASSEGASYNSPLHF
cdr3_nt: TGTGCCAGCAGCGAGGGGGCGTCCTATAATTCACCCCTCCACTTT

v_call: TRBV7-2
d_call: .
j_call: TRBJ2-1
cdr3_aa: CASRRGSYGGEQFF
cdr3_nt: TGTGCCAGCAGACGGGGGTCATACGGAGGGGAGCAGTTCTTC

v_call: TRBV6-1
d_call: .
j_call: TRBJ2-3
cdr3_aa: CASRTSQDTQYF
cdr3_nt: TGTGCCAGCAGAACAAGTCAAGATACGCAGTATTTT

v_call: TRBV9
d_call: TRBD2
j_call: TRBJ2-1
cdr3_aa: CASSVGLAAYNEQFF
cdr3_nt: TGTGCCAGCAGCGTAGGGCTAGCGGCCTACAATGAGCAGTTCTTC

v_call: TRBV7-2
d_call: .
j_call: TRBJ1-5
cdr3_aa: CASSLDAGERAQHF
cdr3_nt: TGTGCCAGCAGCTTAGATGCGGGGGAGAGAGCCCAGCATTTT

v_call: TRBV5-6
d_call: .
j_call: TRBJ1-2
cdr3_aa: CASGPLNGRISF
cdr3_nt: TGTGCCAGCGGGCCCCTAAATGGTCGAATCTCCTTC

v_call: TRBV29-1
d_call: .
j_call: TRBJ2-7
cdr3_aa: CSVSPGYEQYF
cdr3_nt: TGCAGCGTCTCCCCCGGCTACGAGCAGTACTTC

v_call: TRBV19
d_call: TRBD1
j_call: TRBJ2-6
cdr3_aa: CASSRIQGVTGANVLTF
cdr3_nt: TGTGCCAGTAGTAGGATCCAGGGGGTTACTGGGGCCAACGTCCTGACTTTC

v_call: TRBV5-1
d_call: .
j_call: TRBJ1-4
cdr3_aa: CASSTRGLSEKLFF
cdr3_nt: TGCGCCAGCAGTACTCGAGGGCTTTCTGAAAAACTGTTTTTT

v_call: TRBV5-4
d_call: TRBD2
j_call: TRBJ2-7
cdr3_aa: CASSSPWSGRARNEQYF
cdr3_nt: TGTGCCAGCAGCTCCCCATGGAGCGGGAGGGCACGGAACGAGCAGTACTTC

v_call: TRBV5-1
d_call: .
j_call: TRBJ2-1
cdr3_aa: CASSLNAQGNNEQFF
cdr3_nt: TGCGCCAGCAGCTTGAACGCGCAGGGGAACAATGAGCAGTTCTTC

v_call: TRBV9
d_call: .
j_call: TRBJ2-1
cdr3_aa: CASSVGTLGENEQFF
cdr3_nt: TGTGCCAGCAGCGTAGGGACGTTGGGAGAGAATGAGCAGTTCTTC

v_call: TRBV18
d_call: .
j_call: TRBJ2-3
cdr3_aa: CANFNGDTQYF
cdr3_nt: TGTGCCAATTTCAACGGGGATACGCAGTATTTT

v_call: TRBV18
d_call: .
j_call: TRBJ2-3
cdr3_aa: CASSPLGQGDTQYF
cdr3_nt: TGTGCCAGCTCACCACTGGGGCAGGGAGATACGCAGTATTTT

v_call: TRBV7-6
d_call: TRBD2
j_call: TRBJ2-7
cdr3_aa: CASSPDGGEQYF
cdr3_nt: TGTGCCAGCAGCCCAGACGGGGGGGAGCAGTACTTC

v_call: TRBV29-1
d_call: .
j_call: TRBJ2-3
cdr3_aa: CSVARADTQYF
cdr3_nt: TGCAGCGTTGCGAGGGCAGATACGCAGTATTTT

v_call: TRBV5-6
d_call: .
j_call: TRBJ2-7
cdr3_aa: CASSSNRVYEQYF
cdr3_nt: TGTGCCAGCAGCTCCAACAGGGTTTACGAGCAGTACTTC

v_call: TRBV30
d_call: TRBD1
j_call: TRBJ2-7
cdr3_aa: CAWSTGVYEQYF
cdr3_nt: TGTGCCTGGAGTACAGGGGTCTACGAGCAGTACTTC

v_call: TRBV7-9
d_call: TRBD1
j_call: TRBJ2-3
cdr3_aa: CASSVDRGPDTQYF
cdr3_nt: TGTGCCAGCAGCGTAGACAGGGGACCAGATACGCAGTATTTT

v_call: TRBV7-8
d_call: TRBD1
j_call: TRBJ1-2
cdr3_aa: CASSFIRTGTLYGYTF
cdr3_nt: TGTGCCAGCAGCTTTATCCGGACAGGGACCCTCTATGGCTACACCTTC

v_call: TRBV6-5
d_call: .
j_call: TRBJ2-7
cdr3_aa: CASAYRGSYEQYF
cdr3_nt: TGTGCCAGCGCCTACCGGGGGTCCTACGAGCAGTACTTC

v_call: TRBV4-3
d_call: TRBD1
j_call: TRBJ2-1
cdr3_aa: CASSQTGLLRDEQFF
cdr3_nt: TGCGCCAGCAGCCAGACAGGGTTACTCAGGGATGAGCAGTTCTTC

v_call: TRBV7-2
d_call: .
j_call: TRBJ1-6
cdr3_aa: CASSLEKLAYNSPLHF
cdr3_nt: TGTGCCAGCAGCTTAGAGAAGTTAGCTTATAATTCACCCCTCCACTTT

v_call: TRBV7-9
d_call: .
j_call: TRBJ2-5
cdr3_aa: CASSSSGYQETQYF
cdr3_nt: TGTGCCAGCAGCAGTAGCGGATACCAAGAGACCCAGTACTTC

v_call: TRBV7-2
d_call: .
j_call: TRBJ2-1
cdr3_aa: CASSLAGANEQFF
cdr3_nt: TGTGCCAGCAGCTTAGCGGGGGCGAATGAGCAGTTCTTC

v_call: TRBV6-1
d_call: .
j_call: TRBJ1-6
cdr3_aa: CASSELVQANSPLHF
cdr3_nt: TGTGCCAGCAGTGAATTGGTACAGGCTAATTCACCCCTCCACTTT

v_call: TRBV25-1
d_call: TRBD2
j_call: TRBJ2-5
cdr3_aa: CASSTSGRPEETQYF
cdr3_nt: TGTGCCAGCAGTACTAGCGGGAGGCCTGAAGAGACCCAGTACTTC

v_call: TRBV29-1
d_call: .
j_call: TRBJ1-2
cdr3_aa: CSANRDNNYGYTF
cdr3_nt: TGCAGCGCCAACCGGGACAACAACTATGGCTACACCTTC

v_call: TRBV6-1
d_call: .
j_call: TRBJ2-7
cdr3_aa: CASSVRQAPYEQYF
cdr3_nt: TGTGCCAGCAGTGTCCGCCAGGCCCCCTACGAGCAGTACTTC

v_call: TRBV7-9
d_call: .
j_call: TRBJ2-5
cdr3_aa: CASTSNAGNAETQYF
cdr3_nt: TGTGCCAGCACCTCGAACGCGGGGAACGCGGAGACCCAGTACTTC

v_call: TRBV27
d_call: .
j_call: TRBJ1-1
cdr3_aa: CASSSPGTEAFF
cdr3_nt: TGTGCCAGCAGTTCGCCGGGGACTGAAGCTTTCTTT

v_call: TRBV30
d_call: .
j_call: TRBJ2-7
cdr3_aa: CAWSATAFQGREQYF
cdr3_nt: TGTGCCTGGAGCGCAACCGCCTTCCAGGGGCGAGAGCAGTACTTC

v_call: TRBV5-4
d_call: .
j_call: TRBJ2-1
cdr3_aa: CASSLPRGNLYNEQFF
cdr3_nt: TGTGCCAGCAGCTTACCCCGCGGGAACCTTTACAATGAGCAGTTCTTC

v_call: TRBV5-6
d_call: .
j_call: TRBJ2-7
cdr3_aa: CASSMTGAEQYF
cdr3_nt: TGTGCCAGCAGCATGACAGGCGCCGAGCAGTACTTC

v_call: TRBV6-1
d_call: .
j_call: TRBJ1-6
cdr3_aa: CASTLQAGSPLHF
cdr3_nt: TGTGCCAGCACCCTACAAGCAGGCTCACCCCTCCACTTT

v_call: TRBV2
d_call: TRBD2
j_call: TRBJ2-7
cdr3_aa: CASSGVAGGSSYEQYF
cdr3_nt: TGTGCCAGCAGTGGCGTAGCGGGAGGGAGCTCCTACGAGCAGTACTTC

v_call: TRBV30
d_call: .
j_call: TRBJ1-1
cdr3_aa: CAWSVKGSALSPLGF
cdr3_nt: TGTGCCTGGAGTGTCAAGGGGTCGGCACTGAGCCCCCTGGGGTTT

v_call: TRBV30
d_call: TRBD2
j_call: TRBJ2-7
cdr3_aa: CASGLAGDYEQYF
cdr3_nt: TGTGCCTCCGGACTAGCGGGAGACTACGAGCAGTACTTC

v_call: TRBV13
d_call: TRBD2
j_call: TRBJ2-5
cdr3_aa: CASSWASGRAVETQYF
cdr3_nt: TGTGCCAGCAGCTGGGCTAGCGGGAGGGCCGTTGAGACCCAGTACTTC

v_call: TRBV4-3
d_call: TRBD2
j_call: TRBJ2-7
cdr3_aa: CASSQAPSGAESSYEQYF
cdr3_nt: TGCGCCAGCAGCCAAGCGCCTAGCGGGGCAGAAAGCTCCTACGAGCAGTACTTC

v_call: TRBV30
d_call: TRBD2
j_call: TRBJ2-1
cdr3_aa: CAWTGGEQFF
cdr3_nt: TGTGCCTGGACCGGGGGGGAGCAGTTCTTC

v_call: TRBV6-5
d_call: .
j_call: TRBJ1-1
cdr3_aa: CASSYAPQGLNTEAFF
cdr3_nt: TGTGCCAGCAGTTATGCCCCCCAGGGGTTGAACACTGAAGCTTTCTTT